Listed below are T cell receptor beta chains from one sample, sequenced in a study of identical twins. In TCRdb, the 5' RACE reads were re-called with MiXCR into one record per CDR3 protein. In the table there are about 240,000 distinct CDR3 sequences, 12% of which are singletons. These sequences were also reported in another study, on yellow fever vaccine responses in identical twins.

Sequenced: memory (CD45RO+) T cells sorted from blood. All receptors derive from a woman aged 18-35 years in good health. The CDR3 runs from the conserved cysteine through the conserved F or W. The D gene is left open where the match is weak. Clone size, where shown, is once, few, many, or a class for clones that have expanded.

j_call clone_size d_call v_call cdr3_aa cdr3_nt
TRBJ2-1 many - TRBV7-9 CASSSNLLGGKYNEQFF TGTGCCAGCAGCTCCAATTTATTGGGGGGTAAATACAATGAGCAGTTCTTC
TRBJ1-5 few - TRBV2 CASSPGLWQPQHF TGTGCCAGCAGTCCAGGCTTATGGCAGCCCCAGCATTTT
TRBJ2-3 - TRBD2 TRBV7-8 CASGSGAGGPDTQYF TGTGCCAGCGGGTCGGGGGCGGGAGGGCCAGATACGCAGTATTTT
TRBJ1-1 few - TRBV7-3 CASSLTWGTEAFF TGTGCCAGCAGCTTAACTTGGGGCACTGAAGCTTTCTTT
TRBJ2-1 - - TRBV7-2 CASSLAPAVFNEQFF TGTGCCAGCAGCTTAGCGCCCGCGGTGTTTAATGAGCAGTTCTTC
TRBJ1-3 - - TRBV2 CASRPVRGSGNTIYF TGTGCCAGCAGACCCGTCAGAGGTTCTGGAAACACCATATATTTT
TRBJ1-4 few - TRBV2 CASSGPSIEGVGEKLFF TGTGCCAGCAGTGGCCCCTCGATTGAGGGAGTAGGAGAAAAACTGTTTTTT
TRBJ2-3 - - TRBV7-2 CASSLGVGATQYF TGTGCCAGCAGCTTAGGGGTAGGCGCTACGCAGTATTTT
TRBJ2-7 few - TRBV2 CASMGKITVYF TGTGCCAGCATGGGCAAGATTACCGTCTACTTC
TRBJ2-7 - - TRBV20-1 CSAGALLLGGRKYEQYF TGCAGTGCTGGTGCCCTCCTTTTGGGGGGGCGCAAATACGAGCAGTACTTC
TRBJ2-5 many TRBD1 TRBV12-3/TRBV12-4 CASSGTGGLETQYF TGTGCCAGCTCCGGGACAGGGGGTTTAGAGACCCAGTACTTC
TRBJ1-5 - - TRBV20-1 CSARDVRGGEQPQHF TGCAGTGCTAGAGATGTCCGGGGAGGCGAGCAGCCCCAGCATTTT
TRBJ2-2 - TRBD1 TRBV27 CASTRGPLNTGELFF TGTGCCAGCACGAGGGGGCCACTGAACACCGGGGAGCTGTTTTTT
TRBJ2-1 many - TRBV7-2 CASSLAVGGYNEQFF TGTGCCAGCAGCTTAGCCGTTGGGGGGTACAATGAGCAGTTCTTC
TRBJ1-4 many TRBD1 TRBV4-2 CASRNGDREEKLFF TGTGCCAGCAGAAACGGAGACAGGGAGGAAAAACTGTTTTTT
TRBJ2-5 few TRBD1 TRBV6-5 CASSYSLGTGKETQYF TGTGCCAGCAGTTACTCTTTAGGGACAGGAAAAGAGACCCAGTACTTC
TRBJ1-1 - - TRBV6-1 CASTIQGSDTEAFF TGTGCCAGCACTATACAAGGGTCGGACACTGAAGCTTTCTTT
TRBJ2-7 few - TRBV28 CASSRGSEQYF TGTGCCAGCAGTAGGGGGAGCGAGCAGTACTTC
TRBJ1-2 - TRBD1 TRBV20-1 CSANDIRTGGYGYTF TGCAGTGCTAATGACATTAGGACAGGTGGCTATGGCTACACCTTC
TRBJ1-1 many - TRBV29-1 CSVASGNTEAFF TGCAGCGTTGCGTCCGGGAACACTGAAGCTTTCTTT
TRBJ2-6 - TRBD1 TRBV28 CASSSPGQGVTNVLTF TGTGCCAGCAGTTCCCCTGGACAGGGCGTGACCAACGTCCTGACTTTC
TRBJ2-1 - TRBD2 TRBV5-1 CASSVGGYNEQFF TGCGCCAGCAGTGTGGGGGGGTACAATGAGCAGTTCTTC
TRBJ2-1 - TRBD2 TRBV5-1 CASRGEGEQFF TGCGCCAGCAGGGGGGAGGGTGAGCAGTTCTTC
TRBJ2-7 few TRBD1 TRBV20-1 CSASPGQPYEQYF TGCAGTGCTAGCCCGGGACAGCCCTACGAGCAGTACTTC
TRBJ2-2 - - TRBV7-9 CASSNGGGTGELFF TGTGCCAGTAGCAACGGAGGGGGCACCGGGGAGCTGTTTTTT
TRBJ1-3 - - TRBV29-1 CSAMDEGVRTIYF TGCAGCGCCATGGATGAGGGGGTTCGGACCATATATTTT
TRBJ2-1 many TRBD2 TRBV5-1 CASSYPTGGEQFF TGCGCCAGCAGCTACCCCACGGGAGGTGAGCAGTTCTTC
TRBJ2-1 few - TRBV6-1 CASSPGDTYNEQFF TGTGCCAGCAGTCCAGGGGACACCTACAATGAGCAGTTCTTC
TRBJ1-4 few - TRBV29-1 CSVAYGPTNEKLFF TGCAGCGTTGCATATGGACCAACTAATGAAAAACTGTTTTTT
TRBJ2-3 few TRBD2 TRBV24-1 CAAGGGQFGADTQYF TGTGCCGCTGGCGGGGGGCAGTTCGGCGCAGATACGCAGTATTTT
TRBJ2-7 - TRBD1 TRBV20-1 CSARQTGVSYF TGCAGTGCTAGGCAAACAGGGGTTTCGTACTTC
TRBJ2-3 - TRBD2 TRBV4-3 CASSLNGLAGGTDTQYF TGCGCCAGCAGCTTAAACGGACTAGCGGGAGGCACAGATACGCAGTATTTT
TRBJ2-1 - - TRBV20-1 CSALIPMIEQFF TGCAGTGCCCTCATCCCCATGATAGAGCAGTTCTTC
TRBJ2-4 - TRBD1 TRBV28 CASSRQGVSIQYF TGTGCCAGCAGTCGGCAGGGGGTCTCCATTCAGTACTTC
TRBJ1-6 few - TRBV20-1 CSALGHHNSPLHF TGCAGTGCGCTGGGACACCATAATTCACCCCTCCACTTT
TRBJ2-2 - - TRBV11-1 CASSLVVAWAGTNTGELFF TGTGCCAGCAGCTTAGTGGTTGCTTGGGCTGGAACGAACACCGGGGAGCTGTTTTTT
TRBJ2-7 many - TRBV7-2 CASSSAGQRSYEQYF TGTGCCAGCAGCTCCGCGGGCCAGAGATCCTACGAGCAGTACTTC
TRBJ2-7 many - TRBV2 CASSEALASGEQYF TGTGCCAGCAGTGAAGCGCTGGCTTCAGGGGAGCAGTACTTC
TRBJ2-3 many TRBD1 TRBV12-3/TRBV12-4 CASSNRQGMGTDTQYF TGTGCCAGCAGTAATAGACAGGGAATGGGCACAGATACGCAGTATTTT
TRBJ2-5 - TRBD2 TRBV9 CASSVLGGRETQYF TGTGCCAGCAGCGTATTAGGCGGGAGGGAGACCCAGTACTTC
TRBJ2-1 few - TRBV11-2 CASSLGRVEDEQFF TGTGCCAGCAGCTTAGGGCGGGTGGAGGATGAGCAGTTCTTC
TRBJ1-1 - - TRBV20-1 CSARDSFTGRNLFF TGCAGTGCTAGAGATAGTTTCACAGGGCGTAATCTTTTCTTT
TRBJ1-3 - TRBD1 TRBV11-2 CASSLVPTGASGNTIYF TGTGCCAGCAGCTTAGTCCCGACAGGGGCGTCTGGAAACACCATATATTTT
TRBJ2-6 few TRBD2 TRBV2 CASRLTSGGISGANVLTF TGTGCCAGCAGACTCACCTCCGGGGGGATCTCTGGGGCCAACGTCCTGACTTTC
TRBJ1-3 - - TRBV6-2/TRBV6-3 CATPRSTIYF TGTGCCACTCCCCGCAGCACCATATATTTT
TRBJ1-1 - - TRBV4-1 CASSQAITREFTEAFF TGCGCCAGCAGCCAAGCTATTACTCGGGAATTCACTGAAGCTTTCTTT
TRBJ2-2 - TRBD1 TRBV5-1 CASSAGDRGPSGELFF TGCGCCAGCAGCGCCGGGGACAGGGGGCCATCCGGGGAGCTGTTTTTT
TRBJ2-7 - - TRBV4-2 CASSQELRGIPYF TGTGCCAGCAGCCAAGAACTGAGGGGGATTCCGTACTTC
TRBJ2-2 many - TRBV20-1 CSARGLTGAVSTGELFF TGCAGTGCTAGAGGCCTGACCGGGGCGGTGAGCACCGGGGAGCTGTTTTTT
TRBJ2-7 many - TRBV7-7 CASSPTYEQYF TGTGCTAGCAGCCCTACCTACGAGCAGTACTTC
TRBJ2-1 many TRBD2 TRBV30 CAWSDNTGLADYNEQFF TGTGCCTGGAGTGATAATACGGGACTAGCAGATTACAATGAGCAGTTCTTC
TRBJ2-5 few - TRBV7-2 CASSRAVEETQYF TGTGCCAGCTCGCGGGCCGTTGAAGAGACCCAGTACTTC
TRBJ2-3 - - TRBV15 CATSREEKKNTQYF TGTGCCACCAGCAGAGAGGAGAAAAAAAATACGCAGTATTTT
TRBJ2-7 few - TRBV6-1 CASSETYRYEQYF TGTGCCAGCAGTGAAACCTACCGCTACGAGCAGTACTTC
TRBJ2-7 - - TRBV12-3/TRBV12-4 CASSLVDRNYEQYF TGTGCCAGCAGTTTAGTTGACAGAAACTACGAGCAGTACTTC
TRBJ2-1 - TRBD2 TRBV5-1 CASSFASISGAGGYNEQFF TGCGCCAGCAGTTTTGCATCTATCTCGGGAGCGGGGGGTTACAATGAGCAGTTCTTC
TRBJ1-5 many TRBD1 TRBV24-1 CATSPSRTGDQPQHF TGTGCCACCAGTCCCTCTCGAACAGGGGATCAGCCCCAGCATTTT
TRBJ2-2 - - TRBV7-9 CASSPARGLNTGELFF TGTGCCAGCAGTCCCGCCAGGGGATTAAACACCGGGGAGCTGTTTTTT
TRBJ2-1 - TRBD2 TRBV3-1 CASSQRLAPEQFF TGTGCCAGCAGCCAACGACTAGCACCTGAGCAGTTCTTC